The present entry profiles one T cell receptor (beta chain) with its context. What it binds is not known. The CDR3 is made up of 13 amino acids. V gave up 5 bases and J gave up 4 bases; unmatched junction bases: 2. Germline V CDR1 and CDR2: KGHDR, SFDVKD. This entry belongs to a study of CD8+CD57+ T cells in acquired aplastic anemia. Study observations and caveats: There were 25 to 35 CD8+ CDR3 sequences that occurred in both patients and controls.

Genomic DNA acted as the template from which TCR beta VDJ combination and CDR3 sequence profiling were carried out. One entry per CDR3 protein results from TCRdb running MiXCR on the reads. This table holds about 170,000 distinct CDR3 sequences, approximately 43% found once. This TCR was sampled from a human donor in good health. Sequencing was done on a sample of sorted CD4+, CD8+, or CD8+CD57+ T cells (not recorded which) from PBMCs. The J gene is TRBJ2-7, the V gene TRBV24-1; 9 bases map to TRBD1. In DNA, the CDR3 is TGTGCCACCAGTGTAGGGACAGGGTACGAGCAGTACTTC. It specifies CATSVGTGYEQYF.